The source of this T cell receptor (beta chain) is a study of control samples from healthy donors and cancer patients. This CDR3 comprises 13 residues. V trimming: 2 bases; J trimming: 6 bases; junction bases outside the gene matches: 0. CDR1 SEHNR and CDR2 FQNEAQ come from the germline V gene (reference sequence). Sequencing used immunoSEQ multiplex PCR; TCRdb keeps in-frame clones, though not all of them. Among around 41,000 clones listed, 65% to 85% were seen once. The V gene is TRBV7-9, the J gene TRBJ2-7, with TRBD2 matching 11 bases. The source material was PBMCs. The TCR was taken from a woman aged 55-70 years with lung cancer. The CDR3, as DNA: TGTGCCAGCAGCTTACTAGCGGGAGGCGAGCAGTACTTC. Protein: CASSLLAGGEQYF.